Below are 9 T cell receptor beta chains sequenced from a single sample in a study of cytomegalovirus exposure and HLA in healthy donors. PCR employed 60 Vbeta and 13 Jbeta primers. Sequencing used immunoSEQ multiplex PCR; TCRdb keeps in-frame clones, though not all of them. In the table there are about 130,000 clones, around 75% of which are singletons. The sequencing sample was made of PBMCs. These receptors were taken from a man aged 25-40 years in good health and CMV-seronegative.

The chain carries TRBV6-6 and TRBJ2-5; TRBD2 might be the D (7 bases). From germline, CDR1 is MNHNY and CDR2 SVGAGI (reference sequence). This CDR3 is built from 15 residues. Trimming removed 7 bases at V and 2 bases at J, with 17 bases between. CDR3 sequence: CASTGQGRGQETQYF. Here the CDR3 DNA reads TGTGCCAGCACGGGTCAGGGGCGGGGGCAAGAGACCCAGTACTTC.

CDR3 in DNA: TGTGCCAGCAGCCTCCTCCGGGGGGCAGGCCAGCCCCAGCATTTT. This sequence encodes CASSLLRGAGQPQHF. The genes are TRBV7-8 and TRBJ1-5, with D possibly being TRBD1 (6 bases). Germline CDR1 and CDR2: SGHVS and FQNEAQ. The V end lost 5 bases, the J end lost 7 bases, and 18 bases lay between the germline ends. CDR3 length: 15 amino acids.

This clone was observed once. The rearrangement links TRBV7-9 to TRBJ2-7; D remains ambiguous. The germline V gene encodes CDR1 SEHNR and CDR2 FQNEAQ (reference sequence). The CDR3 has 13 residues. Trimming shortened V by 4 bases and J by 6 bases, and 13 bases separated the two germline ends. The CDR3 sequence: CASSSSRVPEQYF. For the CDR3, the DNA is TGTGCCAGCAGCTCCTCTAGAGTGCCCGAGCAGTACTTC.

Turning to this clone: Because the CDR3's place on the DNA is in doubt, the DNA is left out and the CDR3 is given as listed by TCRdb. V is TRBV27 and J is TRBJ1-1. Per germline, CDR1 MNHEY and CDR2 SMNVEV (reference sequence). The CDR3 totals 14 residues, both ends included. This chain's CDR3 is CASSSSGGRTEAFF.

This clone has more than one count but fewer than ten. The V call is TRBV2, the J call TRBJ2-1; 13 nucleotides agree with TRBD2. V lost 0 bases to trimming and J lost 7 bases; unmatched junction nucleotides: 3. This CDR3 contains 16 residues. Germline V gene data show CDR1 as SNHLY and CDR2 as FYNNEI. CDR3: CASSEARLAGGNEQFF. In DNA, the CDR3 is TGTGCCAGCAGTGAAGCCCGACTAGCGGGGGGAAATGAGCAGTTCTTC.

V usage is TRBV5-4 and J usage is TRBJ2-7, with D uncertain. Looked up from germline, CDR1 is SGHNT and CDR2 is YYREEE (reference sequence). This CDR3 comprises 13 residues. Trimming shortened V by 2 bases and J by 1 base, and 7 bases separated the two germline ends. Here the CDR3 DNA reads TGTGCCAGCAGCTTTTCAGGTTCCTACGAGCAGTACTTC. It translates to CASSFSGSYEQYF.

The chain has TRBV7-8 and TRBJ2-7, with a possible D match to TRBD2 (5 bases). This CDR3 has 14 residues. The V end was cut by 8 bases, the J end by 4 bases, with 18 bases between. Germline V lookup: CDR1 SGHVS, CDR2 FQNEAQ. CDR3 nucleotide sequence: TGTGCCAGCTCCTTTAGTAGCGTATATTACGAGCAGTACTTC. Translation: CASSFSSVYYEQYF.

The chain joins TRBV7-8 to TRBJ1-2; D remains ambiguous. V lost 0 bases, J lost 7 bases, and 6 bases lay in between. Germline V lookup: CDR1 SGHVS, CDR2 FQNEAQ. This CDR3 contains 12 residues. The chain's CDR3 is CASSLAAGGYTF. The CDR3 nucleotides are TGTGCCAGCAGCTTAGCCGCGGGTGGCTACACCTTC.

This chain links TRBV9 with TRBJ2-7; D perhaps matches TRBD1 (6 bases). Trimming stripped 3 bases from V and 6 bases from J, with 13 bases between. The CDR3 loop spans 13 amino acids. The V gene's germline CDR1 is SGDLS and CDR2 YYNGEE. The CDR3 DNA is TGTGCCAGCAGCGAAGGACAGTCCCCCGAGCAGTACTTC. Protein: CASSEGQSPEQYF.